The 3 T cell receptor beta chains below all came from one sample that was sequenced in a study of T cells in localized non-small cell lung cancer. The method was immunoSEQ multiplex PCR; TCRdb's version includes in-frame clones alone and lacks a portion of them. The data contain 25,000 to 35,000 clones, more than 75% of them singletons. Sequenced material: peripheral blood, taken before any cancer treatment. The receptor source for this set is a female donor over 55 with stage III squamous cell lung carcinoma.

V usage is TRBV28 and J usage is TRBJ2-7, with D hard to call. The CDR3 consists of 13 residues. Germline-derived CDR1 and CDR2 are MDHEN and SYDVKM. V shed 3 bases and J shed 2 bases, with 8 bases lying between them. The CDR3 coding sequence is TGTGCCAGCAGTTTGGGTAGGGCCTACGAGCAGTACTTC. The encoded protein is CASSLGRAYEQYF.

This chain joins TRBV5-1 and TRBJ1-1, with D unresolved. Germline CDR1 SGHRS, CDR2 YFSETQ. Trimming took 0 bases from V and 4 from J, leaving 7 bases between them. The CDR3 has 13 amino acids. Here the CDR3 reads CASSLETITEAFF. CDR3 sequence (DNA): TGCGCCAGCAGCTTGGAGACTATCACTGAAGCTTTCTTT.

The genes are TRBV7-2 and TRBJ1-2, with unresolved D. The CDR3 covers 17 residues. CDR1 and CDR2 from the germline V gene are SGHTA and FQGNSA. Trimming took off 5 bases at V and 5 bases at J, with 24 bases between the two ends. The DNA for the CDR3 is TGTGCCAGCAGCCTAGATCCCACAGCGGGCTCGTTATATGGCTACACCTTC. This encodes CASSLDPTAGSLYGYTF.